This TCR beta chain was captured in a study of cytomegalovirus exposure and HLA in healthy donors. The CDR3 has 13 amino acids. Per the germline V gene, CDR1 is LNHNV and CDR2 is YYDKDF (reference sequence). V gave up 7 bases and J gave up 3 bases; unmatched junction bases: 6. Comment on this clone: The target antigen is unknown.

Broader study findings: Later, an analysis showed that TCR beta chains associated with HLA were more clonally expanded than others that were equally common. Another analysis was done later, and it associated 15,000 to 20,000 TCR beta sequences with HLA alleles at 0.05 false discovery rate.

With 60 Vbeta and 13 Jbeta primers, the PCR was carried out. Sequenced by immunoSEQ multiplex PCR; TCRdb stores in-frame clones only, minus some. Of more than 150,000 clones in the sample, about 86% are singletons; the top ten hold 2.1%. This clonotype originated in a woman aged 18-29 years in good health and CMV-seropositive. This chain joins TRBV15 and TRBJ2-7; 7 nucleotides agree with TRBD1. Source material: PBMCs. The CDR3 nucleotides read TGTGCCACCAAGTCTTCAGGGGGCTACGAGCAGTACGTC. Protein sequence: CATKSSGGYEQYV.